Detailed here is one T cell receptor (beta chain). Its target antigen remains unknown. Base quality data are lacking; no much larger clone is found one base away. This sample is part of a study of stem cell transplantation in POMP-related autoinflammatory disease (dated by TCRdb to the early 2020s). Concerning the study at large: It was hypothesized that MHC class I-dependent CD8+ T-cell differentiation and positive selection are impaired by defective thymoproteasomes, resulting in skewing of the TRB repertoire. Before transplant, CD4+ naive T-cell skewing, low CD8+ T-cell proportions, and reduced T-cell cytokine secretion were observed in patients. After transplant, DNA chimerism analysis showed 100% donor engraftment of neutrophils and platelets through one year. High-throughput TRB sequencing assessed how POMP deficiency affects T-cell receptor beta repertoire diversity and CDR3 characteristics.

The time point label, read with the paper, signifies: after hematopoietic stem cell transplant. PRAID was a condition in which autoinflammation came alongside prominent immunodeficiency. Prior to TRB sequencing, T-cell subsets (conventional T cells, CD8+ T cells, regulatory T cells, T follicular helper cells) were sorted. Libraries were made using the immunoSEQ multiplex PCR assay. Turning to the authors' computational methods: Shannon entropy, which takes clonal size distribution into account, was used to quantify repertoire diversity. Clonotype distribution inequality was measured with the Gini-Simpson index (Simpson_1-D). TCRdb re-hosts the immuneACCESS table, in-frame sequences only. Its copies lack some clones; in the studies checked, an unresolved V gene accounts for under half of them, and the cause for the rest is not known. The V and J calls and the clone size are those of that table, but D and trimming were determined from the DNA. The sample table shows tens of thousands of clones, and approximately 90% are seen once. The ten largest account for about 0.7% of the sample.

General conclusions and limits of the study: In PRAID patients, the trend toward lower diversity and increased clonality reached statistical significance only for regulatory T cells. PRAID patients trended toward lower TRB diversity and higher clonality across all analyzed T-cell subsets. PRAID patients showed a restricted number of unique TRB V-J gene pairings.

The sample consisted of CD4+ T cells from PBMCs, taken after stem cell transplantation. The sequence came from a human patient with POMP-related autoinflammation and immune dysregulation (PRAID). It is possible that, after a transplant, some T cells come from the graft donor.

The CDR3 protein is CASKQGRYEQYF. The nucleotide sequence is given as TGTGCCAGCAAACAGGGACGATACGAGCAGTACTTC. This sequence uses TRBV28 and TRBJ2-7, with a weak D call of TRBD1 (6 bases match). V loses 7 bases of germline sequence and J loses 4 bases, and the interval between the two ends is 11 bases. The CDR3 contains 12 residues, cysteine and phenylalanine counted. The entry retains the CDR3 DNA only, 36 bases that are in frame from base 1. Per the germline V gene, MDHEN is the CDR1 and SYDVKM is the CDR2.